The 9 T cell receptor beta chains below all came from one sample that was sequenced in a study of blood T cell repertoires in COVID-19 (dated by TCRdb to 2019 to 2021). Receptors were amplified or captured by the immunoSEQ multiplex PCR assay. Here the immuneACCESS table is served through TCRdb, limited to in-frame sequences with V and J called. Missing clones are a known gap in these copies; in checked studies unresolved V genes cover under half, and the rest lacks a known reason. The sample table lists some 240,000 clones, over 70% of them with a count of one. The ten biggest clones cover 5.5% to 8.5% of the sample. The sequenced sample consisted of peripheral blood. These receptors came from a woman aged 70-85 years with acute or convalescent COVID-19.

This clone was observed at least ten times. The chain couples TRBV5-7 to TRBJ2-2, with D possibly matching TRBD1 (6 bases). TRBV5-7 is sorted into the ORF group, with uncertain function. The CDR3 sequence is 14 residues long. Trimming shortened V by 3 bases and J by 8 bases, and 14 bases separated the two germline ends. The CDR3 reads CASSWGLSQGELFF. Written as DNA, the CDR3 is TGTGCCAGCAGCTGGGGGCTGAGCCAGGGGGAGCTGTTTTTT.

The chain links TRBV30 to TRBJ2-1; TRBD1 matches 7 bases. The CDR3 spans 15 residues. Unmatched junction bases numbered 12, after V lost 5 bases and J lost 5 bases. Germline V gives CDR1 GTSNPN, CDR2 SVGIG (reference sequence). The CDR3 DNA is TGTGCCTGGGAGCTCGGAGACAGGGATAACAATGAGCAGTTCTTC. Amino acid sequence: CAWELGDRDNNEQFF.

The chain links TRBV7-2 to TRBJ2-1, with TRBD2 identical over 8 bases. The CDR3 length is 14 residues. V lost 3 bases, J lost 5 bases, and 3 bases stayed unmatched. CDR1 and CDR2 (germline): SGHTA, FQGNSA. As DNA, the CDR3 is TGTGCCAGCAGCTTCGGCGGGGGGAACAATGAGCAGTTCTTC. Amino acid sequence: CASSFGGGNNEQFF.

The chain uses TRBV30 and TRBJ1-5; weak D call: TRBD1 (5 bases). The V gene's germline CDR1 is GTSNPN and CDR2 SVGIG (reference sequence). Trimming removed 2 bases from V and 9 bases from J, with 14 bases in between. The CDR3 contains 13 residues. This chain's CDR3 is CAWSRGQEGPQHF. The DNA of the CDR3 is TGTGCCTGGAGTAGGGGCCAGGAGGGGCCCCAGCATTTT.

The rearrangement uses TRBV6-4 and TRBJ2-3, with D maybe TRBD1 (7 bases). CDR3 length: 14 amino acids. V lost 5 bases and J 3 bases, leaving 12 bases between the germline ends. Germline V gives CDR1 MRHNA, CDR2 SNTAGT. The CDR3 nucleotides read TGTGCCAGCAGTAGCAGGGGGGCGACAGATACGCAGTATTTT. Its protein product is CASSSRGATDTQYF.

The chain joins TRBV30 to TRBJ1-1; D gene unclear. The V gene's germline CDR1 is GTSNPN and CDR2 SVGIG (reference sequence). V was shortened by 4 bases and J by 1 base, with 13 bases between the two germline ends. The CDR3 has 14 amino acids. The chain's CDR3 is CAWISLSGNTEAFF. In DNA, the CDR3 is TGTGCCTGGATATCACTAAGTGGGAACACTGAAGCTTTCTTT.

With regard to this clone: Other DNA sequences in the sample encode the same CDR3. The CDR3 spells CASSLRENIQYF. The CDR3 nucleotides read TGTGCCAGCAGCTTGCGGGAAAACATTCAGTACTTC. The chain joins TRBV5-8 to TRBJ2-4; D is ambiguous. The CDR3 contains 12 residues. V lost 1 base to trimming and J lost 5 bases, with 4 bases between them. Germline V gene sequence: CDR1 SGHTS, CDR2 YDEGEE.

The chain carries TRBV19 and TRBJ2-1, with a weak D call TRBD2 (6 bases). The CDR3 is made up of 15 amino acids. CDR1 and CDR2 from the germline V gene are LNHDA and SQIVND (reference sequence). Trimming stripped 5 bases from V and 1 base from J, with 12 bases between. The CDR3 coding sequence is TGTGCCAGTAGTCCGGGCGGGGCGTCCTACAATGAGCAGTTCTTC. This translates into CASSPGGASYNEQFF.

The rearrangement links TRBV6-5 to TRBJ1-2; D ambiguous. This CDR3 comprises 11 residues. V was trimmed by 8 bases and J by 2 bases, leaving 6 bases between them. In germline, CDR1 is MNHEY, CDR2 SVGAGI. The chain's CDR3 is CASFENYGYTF. The CDR3 DNA is TGTGCCAGCTTCGAGAACTATGGCTACACCTTC.